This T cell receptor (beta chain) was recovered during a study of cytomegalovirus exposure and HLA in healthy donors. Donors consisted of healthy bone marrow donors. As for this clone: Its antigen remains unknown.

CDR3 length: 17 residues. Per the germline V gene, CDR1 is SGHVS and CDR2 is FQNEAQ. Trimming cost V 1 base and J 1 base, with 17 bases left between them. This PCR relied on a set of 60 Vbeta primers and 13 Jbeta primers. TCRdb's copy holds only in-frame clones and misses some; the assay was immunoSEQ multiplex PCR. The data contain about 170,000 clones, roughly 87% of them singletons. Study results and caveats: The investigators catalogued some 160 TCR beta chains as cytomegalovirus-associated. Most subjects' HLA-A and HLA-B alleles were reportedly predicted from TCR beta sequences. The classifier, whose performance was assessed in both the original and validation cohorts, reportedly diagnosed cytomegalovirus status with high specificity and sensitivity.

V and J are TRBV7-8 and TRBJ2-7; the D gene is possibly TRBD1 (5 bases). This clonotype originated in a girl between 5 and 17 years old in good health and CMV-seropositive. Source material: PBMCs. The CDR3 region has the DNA TGTGCCAGCAGCTTAGGGGGCCGGGTATCTTCATCCTACGAGCAGTACTTC. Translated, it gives CASSLGGRVSSSYEQYF.